This TCR beta chain came from a study of blood T cell repertoires in COVID-19. Cohort 3 donors were reported recovered after two negative PCRs, clearance, or symptom resolution. In the study's own analysis: Reference gene primer amplification yielded estimated nucleated cell counts. Generated by immunoSEQ multiplex PCR, the TCRdb table keeps only in-frame clones and is missing some. V, J and clone size derive from that table, while D and trimming were established from the DNA sequence. This sample has roughly 300,000 clones, with 80% to 90% found just once. The CDR3 has 16 residues. Germline-derived CDR1 and CDR2 are SGHTA and FQGNSA. J gave up 7 bases and V 0 bases, and 7 bases lay outside the gene matches.

The origin of this receptor is a woman in her 30s who had recovered from COVID-19. The sample was PBMCs or T cells enriched from blood (not recorded which). V usage is TRBV7-2 and J usage is TRBJ2-1, with TRBD2 matching 9 bases. The CDR3 DNA reads as TGTGCCAGCAGCTTAGCGAGGACTAGCGATCTTAATGAGCAGTTCTTC. Protein: CASSLARTSDLNEQFF.